This record covers a single TCR beta chain. Antigen specificity is unknown. This specimen comes from a study of cytomegalovirus exposure and HLA in healthy donors. The CDR3 covers 16 residues. CDR1 SEHNR and CDR2 FQNEAQ come from the germline V gene (reference sequence). V lost 4 bases, J lost 2 bases, and 17 bases lay in between. PCR was performed using 60 Vbeta and 13 Jbeta primers. The method was immunoSEQ multiplex PCR; TCRdb's version includes in-frame clones alone and lacks a portion of them. The top ten clones hold 2.5% to 3% of a sample with roughly 130,000 clones, less than 85% of them seen once. Study-wide results and limits: In all likelihood, a cluster of highly shared sequence variants was a sequencing artifact. Later analysis associated a missense DCLRE1C variant with TCR beta V- and J-gene trimming.

Sequencing used PBMCs. This clonotype originated in a man younger than 40 in good health and CMV-seronegative. The chain uses TRBV7-9 and TRBJ2-5; D remains unclear. CDR3 amino acids: CASSSRSELGQETQYF. The CDR3, as DNA: TGTGCCAGCAGCTCCCGGTCCGAGCTCGGGCAAGAGACCCAGTACTTC.